This TCR beta chain is drawn from a study of blood T cell repertoires in COVID-19. Study context: COVID-19 samples collected from the United States, Italy and Spain covered acute and convalescent phases. Sources were T cells, B-cell-depleted T cells, or PBMCs; the material itself was cDNA or gDNA.

As processed by the authors: Reference gene primer amplification yielded estimated nucleated cell counts. Some clones are missing from TCRdb's copy, which holds only in-frame ones; the method was immunoSEQ multiplex PCR. V, J and clone size reflect that table, while D and trimming were determined from the DNA. The sample has around 200,000 clones, under 80% seen once. Per the germline V gene, CDR1 is SEHNR and CDR2 is FQNEAQ (reference sequence). CDR3 length: 13 amino acids. The V gene lost 7 bases and the J gene lost 0 bases, with 10 bases spanning the gap. This clonotype was obtained from a man aged 50-60 years who had recovered from COVID-19. The sequencing input was peripheral blood. The chain carries TRBV7-9 and TRBJ2-7; TRBD1 is a possible D gene (5 bases). CDR3 in amino acids: CASTDSYSYEQYF. CDR3 nucleotides: TGTGCCAGCACCGACAGCTACTCCTACGAGCAGTACTTC.